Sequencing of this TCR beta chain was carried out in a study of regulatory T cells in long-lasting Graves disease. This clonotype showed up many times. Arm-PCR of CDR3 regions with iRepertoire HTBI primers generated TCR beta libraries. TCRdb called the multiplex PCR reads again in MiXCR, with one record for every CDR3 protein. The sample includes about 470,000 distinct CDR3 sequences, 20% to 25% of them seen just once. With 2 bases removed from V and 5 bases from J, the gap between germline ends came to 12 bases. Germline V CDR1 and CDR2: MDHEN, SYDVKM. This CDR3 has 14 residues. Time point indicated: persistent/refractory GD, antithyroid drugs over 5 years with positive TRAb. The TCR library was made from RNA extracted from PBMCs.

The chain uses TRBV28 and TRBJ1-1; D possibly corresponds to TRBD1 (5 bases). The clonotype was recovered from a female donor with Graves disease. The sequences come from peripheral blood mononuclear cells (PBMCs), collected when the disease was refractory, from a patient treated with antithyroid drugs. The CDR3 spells CASSLRGGRTEAFF. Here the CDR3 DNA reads TGTGCCAGCAGTTTACGGGGGGGTAGGACTGAAGCTTTCTTT. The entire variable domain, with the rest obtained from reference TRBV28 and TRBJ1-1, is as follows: DVKVTQSSRYLVKRTGEKVFLECVQDMDHENMFWYRQDPGLGLRLIYFSYDVKMKEKGDIPEGYSVSREKKERFSLILESASTNQTSMYLCASSLRGGRTEAFFGQGTRLTVV.